The clone carrying this T cell receptor beta chain was recorded a few times. This specimen comes from a study of blood T cells in healthy people across ages. Per the germline V gene, CDR1 is KGHSH and CDR2 is LQKENI. The CDR3 contains 11 residues. Trimming removed 6 bases from V and 8 bases from J, with 8 bases in between. The authors ran a second PCR of about 6 to 11 cycles using a sample-barcoded 5' primer and a J-beta primer mix. TCRdb re-called the 5' RACE reads with MiXCR, one entry per CDR3 protein. The table has some 800,000 distinct CDR3 sequences, under 45% seen once. Sample: blood. This clonotype originated in a man in his 60s in good health. The chain joins TRBV18 to TRBJ2-1, with D perhaps matching TRBD1 (5 bases). In DNA, the CDR3 is TGTGCCAGCTCGACAGTATATGAGCAGTTCTTC. The encoded protein is CASSTVYEQFF. The full variable domain, its missing parts supplied by reference TRBV18 and TRBJ2-1, is NAGVMQNPRHLVRRRGQEARLRCSPMKGHSHVYWYRQLPEEGLKFMVYLQKENIIDESGMPKERFSAEFPKEGPSILRIQQVVRGDSAAYFCASSTVYEQFFGPGTRLTVL.